This TCR beta chain is drawn from a study of T cells in Graves' hyperthyroidism and ophthalmopathy. Study-level results: Using 13 V-J features, a model discriminated ophthalmopathy from stable hyperthyroidism.

CDR3 length: 15 amino acids. V shed 6 bases, J shed 2 bases, and the junction held 5 bases outside the gene matches. Exclusion followed for patients with uncontrolled infection, other autoimmune disease, pregnancy or lactation. This clonotype was detected many times. Its specificity is not known. Amplification of TCR beta CDR3 regions used RNA as the template. First-round RT-PCR targeting the TCR CDR3 was performed with the HTBI primer set. TCRdb called the multiplex PCR reads again in MiXCR, with one record for every CDR3 protein. The sample carries hundreds of thousands of distinct CDR3 sequences, 14% to 15% recorded once.

The sample was blood. This sequence was found in a man aged 18 to 35 with Graves' ophthalmopathy. This chain connects TRBV12-3 or TRBV12-4 to TRBJ2-2, with TRBD1 matching over 8 bases. The DNA for the CDR3 is TGTGCCAGCAGAACGGACAGGGACAACACCGGGGAGCTGTTTTTT. It is translated as CASRTDRDNTGELFF.